These T cell receptor beta chains were read from a single sample in a study of T cell changes during pregnancy in multiple sclerosis. The data were produced by immunoSEQ multiplex PCR, yet TCRdb's version contains in-frame clones alone and is incomplete. The data show roughly 24,000 clones, 70% to 90% seen once. This specimen consisted of CD8+ T cells from peripheral blood mononuclear cells, obtained before pregnancy. These receptors were collected from a female donor with multiple sclerosis, enrolled in a pregnancy study. Both conserved end residues are trimmed from each CDR3. Clone size is given for some rows only: seen once, a few or many times, or a class if the clone is expanded.

TRBV5-1	.	TRBJ1-2	ASSPGTGDNYGYT
TRBV5-1	.	TRBJ1-1	ASSPGARNTEAF
TRBV16	.	TRBJ2-7	ASSQWAAGMAYEQY
TRBV30	.	TRBJ1-2	AWSVLIEGGYT
TRBV9	.	TRBJ2-1	ASSVEGWGSYNEQF
TRBV7-9	.	TRBJ1-3	ASSWEGTGLDTIY
TRBV5-6	.	TRBJ2-7	ASSKGLAGTTVEQY
TRBV6-4	.	TRBJ2-5	ASSEGTGTFETQY
TRBV4-1	.	TRBJ1-2	ASSPTDNLNYGYT
TRBV6-5	few	TRBJ1-2	ASGEDYGYT
TRBV28	.	TRBJ2-5	ASSLNLAETQY
TRBV2	.	TRBJ1-1	ASSVWGGANEAF
TRBV5-1	.	TRBJ2-3	ASRTGVGWDTQY
TRBV9	.	TRBJ2-5	ASSETQGYGTQY
TRBV13	.	TRBJ2-1	ASSLRGGSGNEQF
TRBV5-1	.	TRBJ1-2	ASSQRTPGRFHYGYT
TRBV5-6	once	TRBJ2-1	ASSLEWTSVDEQF
TRBV5-4	.	TRBJ2-1	ASSLQGVSYNEQF
TRBV11-3	.	TRBJ2-1	ASSFNLPGSSYNEQF
TRBV11-3	.	TRBJ2-2	ASSERTHSGELF
TRBV7-9	.	TRBJ1-2	ASSLDGSWYYGYT
TRBV10-3	.	TRBJ2-2	AISGQANTGELF
TRBV9	.	TRBJ1-2	ASSITGTGDNYGYT
TRBV9	.	TRBJ2-7	ASSVLPVGGAGDPYEQY
TRBV6-1	.	TRBJ2-3	ASSGRLAGVDTQY
TRBV29-1	once	TRBJ1-1	SVEGGPGDTEAF
TRBV6-5	once	TRBJ2-7	ASSPTSLEYEQY
TRBV6-4	.	TRBJ2-1	ASSPAPAGVHEQF
TRBV6-4	.	TRBJ2-1	ASSDSNGRANEQF
TRBV6-1	.	TRBJ2-7	ASSELAGEEDEQY